The 25 T cell receptor beta chains presented below share a single source sample, sequenced in a study of T cell responses to AZD1222 COVID-19 vaccine. The data were produced by immunoSEQ multiplex PCR, yet TCRdb's version contains in-frame clones alone and is incomplete. This table has 100,000 to 150,000 clones, over 75% appearing once. The sample here was peripheral blood, taken 28 days after the second dose of the MenACWY control vaccine. The receptors were sampled from an adult who received the MenACWY meningococcal vaccine as a control.

The chain uses TRBV5-1 and TRBJ2-2; 10 nucleotides agree with TRBD1. The ends lost 0 bases at V and 3 bases at J; junction bases unmatched: 2. Germline V gene data show CDR1 as SGHRS and CDR2 as YFSETQ. This CDR3 has 16 amino acids. CDR3 loop: CASSLGTGGYTGELFF. The DNA of the CDR3 is TGCGCCAGCAGCTTGGGGACAGGGGGATACACCGGGGAGCTGTTTTTT.

J is TRBJ1-4 and V is TRBV7-2, with no clear D. Germline V lookup: CDR1 SGHTA, CDR2 FQGNSA. The ends were cut back, 1 base at V and 8 bases at J, with 14 bases in the middle. The CDR3 is made up of 15 amino acids. The CDR3 DNA follows: TGTGCCAGCAGCTTAGACTCGGGAGGGAACGAAAAACTGTTTTTT. This codes for CASSLDSGGNEKLFF.

The V and J genes are TRBV7-9 and TRBJ1-4, with 10 bases fitting TRBD1. The V gene end was trimmed by 3 bases and the J gene end by 5 bases; junction bases not matched to a gene: 3. The V gene's germline CDR1 is SEHNR and CDR2 FQNEAQ (reference sequence). The CDR3 has 15 residues. This CDR3 is CASSFLTGGNEKLFF. The DNA for the CDR3 is TGTGCCAGCAGCTTCCTGACAGGGGGCAATGAAAAACTGTTTTTT.

The CDR3 sequence: CASSLVRRSGETQYF. The CDR3 DNA reads TGTGCCAGCAGCTTGGTACGTAGAAGCGGGGAGACCCAGTACTTC. The chain uses TRBV5-6 and TRBJ2-5; tentative D call: TRBD2 (6 bases). Trimming pared 0 bases from V and 5 bases from J, leaving 14 bases between. Germline CDR1 is SGHDT and CDR2 is YYEEEE. The CDR3 runs 15 residues. Full variable domain (rest looked up from reference TRBV5-6 and TRBJ2-5): DAGVTQSPTHLIKTRGQQVTLRCSPKSGHDTVSWYQQALGQGPQFIFQYYEEEERQRGNFPDRFSGHQFPNYSSELNVNALLLGDSALYLCASSLVRRSGETQYFGPGTRLLVL.

The J gene is TRBJ1-2, the V gene TRBV18, with a possible D match to TRBD1 (6 bases). CDR3 size: 16 residues. V was clipped by 3 bases and J by 4 bases, with 18 bases between them. Germline values: CDR1 KGHSH, CDR2 LQKENI. Here the CDR3 DNA reads TGTGCCAGCTCACCTGCGGCAGGGGTCTCGGGCTATGGCTACACCTTC. Its protein is CASSPAAGVSGYGYTF.

This chain uses TRBV4-2 with TRBJ1-4; D unresolved. The germline V gene has CDR1 LGHNA and CDR2 YNFKEQ. CDR3 length: 15 residues. V gave up 1 base and J gave up 6 bases, with 12 bases separating them. The CDR3 nucleotides are TGTGCCAGCAGCCAAGGCTTGGGAGCAGATGAAAAACTGTTTTTT. This encodes CASSQGLGADEKLFF.

This clone showed up just once. J is TRBJ1-2 and V is TRBV6-2 or TRBV6-3, with 11 positions matching TRBD1. From germline, CDR1 is MNHEY and CDR2 SVGEGT. J gave up 3 bases and V 6 bases, and 12 bases lay outside the gene matches. CDR3 size: 17 residues. The CDR3 here is CASSSARDRGRDYGYTF. The CDR3 DNA reads as TGTGCCAGCAGCTCCGCTCGGGACAGGGGGAGAGACTATGGCTACACCTTC.

The V gene is TRBV7-2, the J gene TRBJ1-6; unclear D gene. The V end was cut by 3 bases, the J end by 6 bases, with 12 bases between. The CDR3 length is 15 residues. The germline CDR1 and CDR2 sequences are SGHTA and FQGNSA. CDR3 nucleotides: TGTGCCAGCAGCTTCTGGGAGAGGCCTAATTCACCCCTCCACTTT. This gives the protein CASSFWERPNSPLHF.

The table lists this clone with a few counts. The genes are TRBV5-4 and TRBJ1-6; D is possibly TRBD1 (5 bases). Germline V gene sequence: CDR1 SGHNT, CDR2 YYREEE (reference sequence). This CDR3 contains 11 residues. V shed 2 bases and J shed 14 bases, with 8 bases lying between them. The CDR3 sequence is CASSLGGALHF. CDR3 nucleotide sequence: TGTGCCAGCAGCTTAGGAGGGGCCCTCCACTTT.

V usage is TRBV2 and J usage is TRBJ1-2; D remains unclear. This CDR3 has 19 residues. Deletions cut 1 base from V and 4 bases from J, with 25 bases between. Per germline, CDR1 SNHLY and CDR2 FYNNEI. The CDR3 coding sequence is TGTGCCAGCAGTGAAGAGGAGATGTCGGAAATTTTTGTCGTCTATGGCTACACCTTC. Its protein product is CASSEEEMSEIFVVYGYTF.

The rearrangement joins TRBV5-1 to TRBJ1-2, with D hard to call. The V end was cut by 0 bases, the J end by 4 bases, with 10 bases between. CDR1 is SGHRS and CDR2 is YFSETQ in the germline V gene. The CDR3 runs to 14 residues. CDR3 region: CASSLESVTYGYTF. The CDR3 DNA reads TGCGCCAGCAGCTTGGAGTCAGTAACCTATGGCTACACCTTC.

V and J are TRBV6-5 and TRBJ1-1; D is possibly TRBD1 (5 bases). Trimming removed 2 bases from V and 0 bases from J, with 7 bases in between. Germline values: CDR1 MNHEY, CDR2 SVGAGI. The CDR3 spans 14 residues. As DNA, the CDR3 is TGTGCCAGCAGTTACCGGGGGATGAACACTGAAGCTTTCTTT. Its protein is CASSYRGMNTEAFF.

This chain connects TRBV5-5 to TRBJ1-5; 8 positions agree with TRBD1. Per the germline V gene, CDR1 is SGHKS and CDR2 is YYEKEE (reference sequence). The CDR3 totals 16 residues. The V and J ends lost 4 bases and 3 bases, in that order; junction bases with no gene match: 9. Written as DNA, the CDR3 is TGTGCCAGCAGCCTAGGGACAGGTTTGGACAATCAGCCCCAGCATTTT. As protein: CASSLGTGLDNQPQHF. The full variable domain, in which reference TRBV5-5 and TRBJ1-5 provide the parts outside the CDR3, is DAGVTQSPTHLIKTRGQQVTLRCSPISGHKSVSWYQQVLGQGPQFIFQYYEKEERGRGNFPDRFSARQFPNYSSELNVNALLLGDSALYLCASSLGTGLDNQPQHFGDGTRLSIL.

About this clone itself: Other DNA variants within this sample encode the same CDR3. The V gene is TRBV6-5, the J gene TRBJ2-7, with a tentative D call TRBD2 (5 bases). CDR1 and CDR2 from the germline V gene are MNHEY and SVGAGI. The CDR3 has 12 residues. V was clipped by 5 bases and J by 4 bases, with 9 bases between them. CDR3 nucleotide sequence: TGTGCCAGCAGTCCAACGGGATACGAGCAGTACTTC. This encodes CASSPTGYEQYF.

The rearrangement joins TRBV9 to TRBJ2-7; 11 bases agree with TRBD2. Germline-derived CDR1 and CDR2 are SGDLS and YYNGEE. The CDR3 loop spans 17 amino acids. V was pared by 1 base and J by 6 bases, with 12 bases of the junction left unmatched. The CDR3 DNA is TGTGCCAGCAGCGTATCCGGGCTAGCGGGAGGTTTCTTCGAGCAGTACTTC. Its translation is CASSVSGLAGGFFEQYF.

CDR3 nucleotide sequence: TGTGCCAGTAGCCCAATTTCCAGGGATTTCAGCGGCTACACCTTC. The encoded protein is CASSPISRDFSGYTF. The chain is built from TRBV19 and TRBJ1-2; maybe TRBD1 (5 bases). Germline CDR1 reads LNHDA; CDR2 reads SQIVND (reference sequence). The CDR3 length is 15 residues. V lost 6 bases and J 8 bases, leaving 22 bases between the germline ends.

This clone has only one observation. Here the CDR3 DNA reads TGTGCCAGCAGCTTAAAGGGGGGGAAATCTGGAAACACCATATATTTT. Residues: CASSLKGGKSGNTIYF. The chain recombines TRBV7-9 with TRBJ1-3; possibly TRBD1 for D (6 bases). Germline V gives CDR1 SEHNR, CDR2 FQNEAQ (reference sequence). The CDR3 contains 16 residues. The ends were cut back, 2 bases at V and 1 base at J, with 12 bases in the middle.

This chain joins TRBV16 and TRBJ1-2; a weak D match, TRBD1 (5 bases). Germline V gives CDR1 KGHSY, CDR2 FQNENV. V lost 0 bases and J lost 8, with 16 bases in between. The CDR3 loop spans 15 amino acids. The CDR3 coding sequence is TGTGCCAGCAGCCAATCGGGACCGGCGACGGGAGGCTACACCTTC. Translating gives CASSQSGPATGGYTF.

This rearrangement joins TRBV3-1 (or the pseudogene TRBV3-2) to TRBJ1-5; no firm D call. The V end lost 1 base, the J end lost 6 bases, and 7 bases lay between the germline ends. CDR3 size: 13 residues. The germline V gene has CDR1 LGHDT and CDR2 YNNKEL (reference sequence). The CDR3, as DNA: TGTGCCAGCAGCCAAGGGGAGGGTCAGCCCCAGCATTTT. The encoded protein is CASSQGEGQPQHF.

CDR3 residues: CASSIILGGYEQYF. The CDR3 DNA reads TGTGCCAGTAGTATTATTTTAGGGGGCTACGAGCAGTACTTC. The rearrangement uses TRBV19 and TRBJ2-7; D might be TRBD1 (6 bases). This CDR3 is built from 14 residues. Germline loops: CDR1 LNHDA, CDR2 SQIVND (reference sequence). The V gene lost 3 bases and the J gene lost 3 bases, with 12 bases spanning the gap.

For the CDR3, the DNA is TGTGCCAGCAGTTACGGGCTGAATAATGAGCAGTTCTTC. This translates into CASSYGLNNEQFF. The genes are TRBV6-5 and TRBJ2-1; D is undetermined. This CDR3 is built from 13 residues. Germline-derived CDR1 and CDR2 are MNHEY and SVGAGI. V dropped 2 bases and J dropped 7 bases, with 9 bases sitting between them.

The chain is built from TRBV4-2 and TRBJ1-3; D ambiguous. The V and J ends lost 3 bases and 3 bases respectively, with 6 bases between them. Looked up from germline, CDR1 is LGHNA and CDR2 is YNFKEQ. This CDR3 contains 13 residues. CDR3 DNA: TGTGCCAGCAGCCAGGGGTTTGGAAACACCATATATTTT. Translating it yields CASSQGFGNTIYF.

The rearrangement uses TRBV7-8 and TRBJ1-2; the D gene is possibly TRBD1 (5 bases). Germline V lookup: CDR1 SGHVS, CDR2 FQNEAQ. V dropped 5 bases and J dropped 7 bases, with 14 bases sitting between them. The CDR3 extends over 13 amino acids. The CDR3 loop is CASSQGREGGYTF. As DNA, the CDR3 is TGTGCCAGCAGCCAGGGAAGGGAGGGTGGCTACACCTTC.

J is TRBJ1-1 and V is TRBV2; unclear D gene. Per the germline V gene, CDR1 is SNHLY and CDR2 is FYNNEI. Trimming removed 6 bases at V and 9 bases at J, with 11 bases between. The CDR3 runs to 11 residues. The CDR3 region is CASRRGWQAFF. Here the CDR3 DNA reads TGTGCCAGCAGGCGGGGTTGGCAAGCTTTCTTT.

DNA for the CDR3: TGTGCCAGCAGCTTCGGCGAGCAGTACGTC. Translation: CASSFGEQYV. The chain combines TRBV5-4 with TRBJ2-7, with D unclear. In germline, CDR1 is SGHNT, CDR2 YYREEE (reference sequence). The CDR3 has 10 amino acids. With 2 bases removed from V and 6 bases from J, the gap between germline ends came to 3 bases.